These 32 T cell receptor beta chains came from one sample sequenced in a study of blood T cell repertoires in COVID-19. Profiled with immunoSEQ multiplex PCR; TCRdb holds only in-frame clones, not every one. This sample has 27,000 or so clones, with less than 85% found just once. The sample comprised peripheral blood. These receptors were collected from an elderly man with active or convalescent COVID-19.

The rearrangement joins TRBV15 to TRBJ2-2, with TRBD2 as a possible D gene (5 bases). The CDR3 spans 14 residues. Germline V gives CDR1 LNHNV, CDR2 YYDKDF (reference sequence). Trimming pared 0 bases from V and 5 bases from J, leaving 7 bases between. CDR3: CATSRESGTGELFF. The CDR3 nucleotides are TGTGCCACCAGCAGAGAGTCGGGGACCGGGGAGCTGTTTTTT.

The rearrangement joins TRBV24-1 to TRBJ2-1, with 7 bases matching TRBD2. Germline loops: CDR1 KGHDR, CDR2 SFDVKD. This CDR3 is built from 16 residues. Germline trimming cut 2 bases from V and 1 base from J; bases unmatched to any gene: 4. CDR3 bases: TGTGCCACCAGTGATTCCCTAGCGGATTCCTACAATGAGCAGTTCTTC. As protein: CATSDSLADSYNEQFF.

The chain uses TRBV5-1 and TRBJ2-1; 13 bases are a match to TRBD2. The length of the CDR3 is 15 residues. Germline V CDR1 and CDR2: SGHRS, YFSETQ. Trimming cost V 3 bases and J 7 bases; bases outside gene matches: 4. The CDR3 DNA reads as TGCGCCAGCAGCTCAGGACTAGCGGGAGTGAATGAGCAGTTCTTC. It is translated as CASSSGLAGVNEQFF.

The gene calls are TRBV20-1 and TRBJ2-7, with 7 bases matching TRBD2. After removal of 6 bases from V and 3 bases from J, the junction contained 2 bases not matched to a gene. In germline, CDR1 is DFQATT, CDR2 SNEGSKA (reference sequence). The CDR3 has 11 residues. The CDR3 nucleotides are TGCAGTGCGCGGACTAGCTACGAGCAGTACTTC. This translates into CSARTSYEQYF.

This clone was seen a few times. J is TRBJ1-5 and V is TRBV6-1; a possible D gene is TRBD1 (6 bases). With 4 bases removed from V and 3 bases from J, the gap between germline ends came to 16 bases. Germline values: CDR1 MNHNS, CDR2 SASEGT. The CDR3 is 16 amino acids. CDR3 residues: CASSARTVSYNQPQHF. Written as DNA, the CDR3 is TGTGCCAGCAGTGCAAGGACAGTCTCCTACAATCAGCCCCAGCATTTT.

The V call is TRBV7-9, the J call TRBJ2-1, with 10 bases aligning to TRBD2. The CDR3 runs to 16 residues. V shed 5 bases and J 5 bases; nucleotides not matched to a gene: 9. Looked up from germline, CDR1 is SEHNR and CDR2 is FQNEAQ (reference sequence). The chain's CDR3 is CASSPAGGTVHNEQFF. The CDR3 DNA reads as TGTGCCAGCAGCCCAGCGGGGGGGACAGTACACAATGAGCAGTTCTTC. Looking up the rest from reference TRBV7-9 and TRBJ2-1 gives the full variable domain: DTGVSQNPRHKITKRGQNVTFRCDPISEHNRLYWYRQTLGQGPEFLTYFQNEAQLEKSRLLSDRFSAERPKGSFSTLEIQRTEQGDSAMYLCASSPAGGTVHNEQFFGPGTRLTVL.

In this sample, this clone turned up a few times. The chain combines TRBV5-1 with TRBJ2-7; a weak D match, TRBD1 (6 bases). This CDR3 spans 16 amino acids. V was trimmed by 4 bases and J by 5 bases, leaving 22 bases between them. Per germline, CDR1 SGHRS and CDR2 YFSETQ. As DNA, the CDR3 is TGCGCCAGCAGCCACAGGCCGGACAGCGTTAAGAACGAGCAGTACTTC. Protein product: CASSHRPDSVKNEQYF.

V usage is TRBV20-1 and J usage is TRBJ2-2; 7 bases are a match to TRBD2. V dropped 3 bases and J dropped 3; count of bases not matched to a gene: 10. The CDR3 length is 16 residues. CDR1 DFQATT and CDR2 SNEGSKA come from the germline V gene (reference sequence). The CDR3 DNA is TGCAGTGCTAGTCGTAATCTAGCGGATGACACCGGGGAGCTGTTTTTT. It codes for CSASRNLADDTGELFF.

The chain recombines TRBV10-3 with TRBJ2-1; a possible D gene is TRBD1 (6 bases). CDR3 length: 15 amino acids. From germline, CDR1 is ENHRY and CDR2 SYGVKD. The V end lost 0 bases, the J end lost 5 bases, and 11 bases lay between the germline ends. CDR3 bases: TGTGCCATCAGTGAGTCGCGAACAGGGCACAATGAGCAGTTCTTC. It codes for CAISESRTGHNEQFF.

This chain joins TRBV19 and TRBJ1-2; 7 bases are a match to TRBD1. The germline V gene encodes CDR1 LNHDA and CDR2 SQIVND (reference sequence). V shed 4 bases and J 4 bases; nucleotides not matched to a gene: 6. This CDR3 spans 14 amino acids. CDR3 coding DNA: TGTGCCAGTAGTAACGACGGACAGGCCTATGGCTACACCTTC. Translating it yields CASSNDGQAYGYTF.

The chain carries TRBV2 and TRBJ2-5, with TRBD1 as a possible D gene (6 bases). V lost 0 bases and J 5 bases, leaving 16 bases between the germline ends. CDR1 is SNHLY, CDR2 FYNNEI, per germline. The CDR3 sequence is 16 residues long. CDR3 sequence: CASSEARGGGRETQYF. In nucleotides, the CDR3 is TGTGCCAGCAGTGAAGCGCGTGGTGGGGGCCGGGAGACCCAGTACTTC.

The chain joins TRBV27 to TRBJ1-2; D is perhaps TRBD1 (5 bases). CDR3 length: 13 amino acids. The V end lost 5 bases, the J end lost 4 bases, and 11 bases lay between the germline ends. The germline V gene has CDR1 MNHEY and CDR2 SMNVEV (reference sequence). CDR3 amino acids: CASSTGSSYGYTF. The CDR3 DNA reads as TGTGCCAGCAGTACAGGATCCTCCTATGGCTACACCTTC.

The chain carries TRBV19 and TRBJ2-1; 10 bases agree with TRBD1. CDR1 is LNHDA and CDR2 is SQIVND in the germline V gene (reference sequence). V lost 9 bases and J lost 7; bases outside the gene matches: 12. This CDR3 spans 15 amino acids. The DNA for the CDR3 is TGTGCCAGCAACCGCCCGAGACAGGGGGCAAATGAGCAGTTCTTC. It codes for CASNRPRQGANEQFF.

The chain joins TRBV18 to TRBJ1-2; possibly TRBD1 for D (5 bases). This CDR3 has 13 amino acids. With 3 bases removed from V and 2 bases from J, the gap between germline ends came to 7 bases. Germline-derived CDR1 and CDR2 are KGHSH and LQKENI. CDR3 in DNA: TGTGCCAGCTCACCGGGGGGGAACTATGGCTACACCTTC. Protein sequence: CASSPGGNYGYTF.

This clone was detected a few times. The genes are TRBV5-4 and TRBJ1-6; 7 bases are a match to TRBD1. V lost 6 bases to trimming and J lost 5 bases; unmatched junction nucleotides: 8. CDR1 SGHNT and CDR2 YYREEE come from the germline V gene (reference sequence). The CDR3 spans 15 residues. CDR3 nucleotides: TGTGCCAGCAAAGAATTACAGGGGCATAATTCACCCCTCCACTTT. It yields the protein CASKELQGHNSPLHF.

The chain employs TRBV3-1 (or the pseudogene TRBV3-2) and TRBJ2-2; 16 bases match TRBD2. CDR1 is LGHDT, CDR2 YNNKEL, per germline (reference sequence). The V and J ends lost 5 bases and 9 bases, in that order; junction bases with no gene match: 3. CDR3 size: 15 residues. CDR3 sequence (DNA): TGTGCCAGCAGCATGGGACTAGCGGGAGGGCGGGAGCTGTTTTTT. This encodes CASSMGLAGGRELFF.

The chain has TRBV28 and TRBJ1-5; D not certain. CDR3 length: 15 amino acids. Germline V lookup: CDR1 MDHEN, CDR2 SYDVKM. V shed 3 bases and J shed 5 bases, with 14 bases lying between them. The CDR3 region has the DNA TGTGCCAGCAGTTTCGCGTACACGGGGTATCAGCCCCAGCATTTT. It specifies CASSFAYTGYQPQHF.

J is TRBJ1-1 and V is TRBV18; D not resolved. The length of the CDR3 is 13 residues. Germline V gives CDR1 KGHSH, CDR2 LQKENI. V was shortened by 2 bases and J by 6 bases, with 10 bases between the two germline ends. CDR3 coding DNA: TGTGCCAGCTCACCATCCCTTCAGGCTGAAGCTTTCTTT. Translated: CASSPSLQAEAFF.

The chain couples TRBV5-1 to TRBJ2-1; TRBD2 aligns across 7 bases. The CDR3 totals 13 residues. Germline CDR1 reads SGHRS; CDR2 reads YFSETQ. V shed 2 bases and J 10 bases; nucleotides not matched to a gene: 6. CDR3: CASSLPIGGEQFF. CDR3 sequence (DNA): TGCGCCAGCAGCTTACCGATCGGGGGGGAGCAGTTCTTC.

This clone was recorded a few times. The gene calls are TRBV2 and TRBJ1-2; tentative D call: TRBD1 (6 bases). CDR3 length: 14 residues. Germline V gives CDR1 SNHLY, CDR2 FYNNEI. V was cut by 7 bases and J by 6 bases, with 18 bases left in between. CDR3 protein: CASIRYRESHGYTF. In DNA, the CDR3 is TGTGCCAGCATTAGGTACAGGGAATCCCATGGCTACACCTTC.

J is TRBJ1-1 and V is TRBV9; no clear D gene. V was shortened by 0 bases and J by 1 base, with 10 bases between the two germline ends. Germline CDR1 and CDR2: SGDLS and YYNGEE. This CDR3 has 15 amino acids. CDR3 nucleotides: TGTGCCAGCAGCGTAGATCCCACAGCGAACACTGAAGCTTTCTTT. Translation gives CASSVDPTANTEAFF. Full variable domain (rest looked up from reference TRBV9 and TRBJ1-1): DSGVTQTPKHLITATGQRVTLRCSPRSGDLSVYWYQQSLDQGLQFLIQYYNGEERAKGNILERFSAQQFPDLHSELNLSSLELGDSALYFCASSVDPTANTEAFFGQGTRLTVV.

This clone was observed a few times. The chain joins TRBV6-5 to TRBJ1-2, with a possible D match to TRBD1 (5 bases). The V end was cut by 0 bases, the J end by 6 bases, with 8 bases between. The CDR3 sequence is 13 residues long. The germline CDR1 and CDR2 sequences are MNHEY and SVGAGI. The CDR3 DNA follows: TGTGCCAGCAGTTACTCCAGACAGCATGGCTACACCTTC. It specifies CASSYSRQHGYTF.

The chain joins TRBV5-1 to TRBJ1-1; D remains ambiguous. This CDR3 is 16 amino acids long. Trimming left V 1 base short and J 0 bases short, with 13 bases between. Germline values: CDR1 SGHRS, CDR2 YFSETQ. The CDR3 nucleotides are TGCGCCAGCAGCTTGTCCCCCCTAGGAATGAACACTGAAGCTTTCTTT. Protein sequence: CASSLSPLGMNTEAFF.

The J gene is TRBJ2-2, the V gene TRBV7-9; D gene unclear. This CDR3 is 11 amino acids long. Germline CDR1 reads SEHNR; CDR2 reads FQNEAQ (reference sequence). V was pared by 5 bases and J by 7 bases, with 5 bases between. CDR3 sequence: CASSISGELFF. CDR3 bases: TGTGCCAGCAGCATTAGCGGGGAGCTGTTTTTT. Together with reference TRBV7-9 and TRBJ2-2, the CDR3 gives the full variable domain: DTGVSQNPRHKITKRGQNVTFRCDPISEHNRLYWYRQTLGQGPEFLTYFQNEAQLEKSRLLSDRFSAERPKGSFSTLEIQRTEQGDSAMYLCASSISGELFFGEGSRLTVL.

V and J are TRBV6-2 or TRBV6-3 and TRBJ1-2; D is possibly TRBD1 (6 bases). Germline V gene lookup returns CDR1 MNHEY and CDR2 SVGEGT. This CDR3 has 14 residues. V gave up 2 bases and J gave up 7 bases, with 14 bases separating them. For the CDR3, the DNA is TGTGCCAGCAGTTACAAGGCAAAGGGGGTTGGCTACACCTTC. This gives the protein CASSYKAKGVGYTF.

J is TRBJ1-2 and V is TRBV6-1, with 10 nucleotides matching TRBD1. The ends lost 7 bases at V and 8 bases at J; junction bases unmatched: 10. Germline-derived CDR1 and CDR2 are MNHNS and SASEGT. The CDR3 consists of 14 residues. The CDR3 nucleotides read TGTGCCAGCATCTCCGGGACAGGGGTCGGAGGCTACACCTTC. The encoded protein is CASISGTGVGGYTF.

The chain couples TRBV5-6 to TRBJ2-1; weak D call: TRBD1 (6 bases). V was shortened by 2 bases and J by 5 bases, with 14 bases between the two germline ends. CDR1 and CDR2 from the germline V gene are SGHDT and YYEEEE. The CDR3 runs to 15 residues. This CDR3 is CASSFGDRLHNEQFF. CDR3 nucleotide sequence: TGTGCCAGCAGCTTCGGAGACAGGTTGCACAATGAGCAGTTCTTC.

There are a few counts of this clone. CDR3 sequence: CASRPSGFGNQPQHF. DNA of the CDR3: TGTGCCAGCAGACCGAGCGGGTTCGGCAATCAGCCCCAGCATTTT. The rearrangement uses TRBV28 and TRBJ1-5; D remains ambiguous. CDR3 length: 15 residues. With 6 bases removed from V and 2 bases from J, the gap between germline ends came to 14 bases. Germline assignment: CDR1 MDHEN and CDR2 SYDVKM.

This clone occurred a few times. CDR3 coding DNA: TGCGCCAGCAGCTTGGCGGGGGGCCAAATTGAAGCTTTCTTT. The encoded protein is CASSLAGGQIEAFF. The V call is TRBV5-1, the J call TRBJ1-1; tentatively, D is TRBD1 (6 bases). CDR3 length: 14 amino acids. Trimming took off 0 bases at V and 7 bases at J, with 13 bases between the two ends. Germline CDR1 and CDR2: SGHRS and YFSETQ.

The chain carries TRBV28 and TRBJ1-6; 8 bases fit TRBD1. Trimming cost V 1 base and J 10 bases; bases outside gene matches: 6. Looked up from germline, CDR1 is MDHEN and CDR2 is SYDVKM. This CDR3 is built from 15 residues. CDR3 bases: TGTGCCAGCAGTTTATCCCAGGGGGCGAGATCACCCCTCCACTTT. Translation gives CASSLSQGARSPLHF.

This clone was counted a single time. Other DNA sequences within the sample encode an identical CDR3. The rearrangement uses TRBV7-8 and TRBJ2-3; TRBD1 might be the D (6 bases). Germline V gene lookup returns CDR1 SGHVS and CDR2 FQNEAQ. V lost 2 bases to trimming and J lost 0 bases, with 9 bases between them. The CDR3 runs 15 residues. This CDR3 reads CASSLTDRSTDTQYF. CDR3 DNA sequence: TGTGCCAGCAGCTTAACAGACAGGAGCACAGATACGCAGTATTTT.

J is TRBJ2-7 and V is TRBV12-3 or TRBV12-4, with D possibly TRBD1 on 5 matching bases. The V and J ends lost 3 bases and 5 bases respectively, with 11 bases between them. CDR3 length equals 13 residues. CDR3 region: CASSLLQEHEQYF. In DNA, the CDR3 is TGTGCCAGCAGTTTGTTACAGGAGCACGAGCAGTACTTC.